These 17 T cell receptor beta chains came from one sample sequenced in a study of OX40 agonist ivuxolimab in advanced cancers. Clones were sequenced by immunoSEQ multiplex PCR, and TCRdb holds only the in-frame ones, with some missing. The sample holds around 74,000 clones, around 93% seen once. Source: CD4+ or CD8+ T cells sorted from blood, taken in a trial of the OX40 agonist ivuxolimab. These receptors were taken from an adult with an advanced solid tumor such as melanoma, head and neck, liver or kidney cancer.

This chain uses TRBV11-2 with TRBJ1-1; D ambiguous. Trimming cost V 1 base and J 7 bases, with 7 bases left between them. This CDR3 region has 12 residues. CDR1 SGHAT and CDR2 FQNNGV come from the germline V gene. CDR3 DNA: TGTGCCAGCAGCTTAGCCTCTAGTGAAGCTTTCTTT. This gives the protein CASSLASSEAFF.

The V and J genes are TRBV13 and TRBJ2-5, with 8 bases lining up with TRBD1. The CDR3 is 13 amino acids. Trimming took 10 bases from V and 5 from J; bases not matched to a gene: 9. The germline CDR1 and CDR2 sequences are PRHDT and FYEKMQ (reference sequence). CDR3 sequence reads: CATDRASTETQYF. CDR3 DNA: TGTGCCACGGACAGGGCGTCTACGGAGACCCAGTACTTC.

This clone was counted once. The germline gene is not matched at one end of the junction; a read error may be the cause. J is TRBJ2-6 and V is TRBV19; 9 positions agree with TRBD2. Germline V CDR1 and CDR2: LNHDA, SQIVND (reference sequence). The CDR3 loop spans 15 amino acids. DNA of the CDR3: TGTGCCAGTAGTATTGACCTAGCGGGGACCAACGTCCCGACTTTC. It specifies CASSIDLAGTNVPTF.

This chain connects TRBV9 to TRBJ2-7, with 10 bases aligning to TRBD2. The CDR3 extends over 15 amino acids. Trimming cost V 3 bases and J 3 bases; bases outside gene matches: 6. The germline CDR1 and CDR2 sequences are SGDLS and YYNGEE. CDR3 in DNA: TGTGCCAGCAGCGGGCCTCTAGCGGGGGACTACGAGCAGTACTTC. Its translation: CASSGPLAGDYEQYF.

The J gene is TRBJ2-7, the V gene TRBV4-3, with D tentatively TRBD2 (5 bases). The CDR3 runs 15 residues. Germline loops: CDR1 LGHNA, CDR2 YSLEER. V was cut by 1 base and J by 0 bases, with 10 bases left in between. The CDR3 region has the DNA TGCGCCAGCAGCCAAGTTTCTAGCCGCTCCTACGAGCAGTACTTC. This translates into CASSQVSSRSYEQYF.

The genes are TRBV4-3 and TRBJ2-7; TRBD1 aligns across 9 bases. CDR1 and CDR2 (germline): LGHNA, YSLEER. J lost 7 bases, V lost 2 bases, and 9 bases had no gene match. The CDR3 length is 15 residues. Written as DNA, the CDR3 is TGCGCCAGCAGCCAATATACAGGGGGCTCAGGGGAGCAGTACTTC. Its translation is CASSQYTGGSGEQYF.

The chain joins TRBV4-1 to TRBJ1-6, with TRBD1 matching 8 bases. The CDR3 sequence is 17 residues long. CDR1 and CDR2 from the germline V gene are MGHRA and YSYEKL. V lost 3 bases to trimming and J lost 7 bases; unmatched junction nucleotides: 11. The CDR3 DNA sequence: TGCGCCAGCAGCCATTTGACCCCGACAGGGGCGAATTCACCCCTCCACTTT. Translated, it gives CASSHLTPTGANSPLHF.

The CDR3 DNA reads as TGTGCCAGCAGTTTAGGGCTTACTGGTGAGCAGTTCTTC. Amino acids: CASSLGLTGEQFF. The chain combines TRBV27 with TRBJ2-1; no reliable D call. Trimming shortened V by 2 bases and J by 9 bases, and 11 bases separated the two germline ends. In germline, CDR1 is MNHEY, CDR2 SMNVEV (reference sequence). The CDR3 is 13 residues long.

The chain links TRBV6-1 to TRBJ1-2; the D is unclear. The CDR3 runs to 14 residues. CDR1 is MNHNS and CDR2 is SASEGT in the germline V gene. With 2 bases removed from V and 4 bases from J, the gap between germline ends came to 11 bases. The CDR3 DNA is TGTGCCAGCAGTGAATGGGGTCTGGGCTATGGCTACACCTTC. Encoded protein: CASSEWGLGYGYTF.

The chain joins TRBV4-1 to TRBJ2-3, with TRBD2 matching over 10 bases. Germline loops: CDR1 MGHRA, CDR2 YSYEKL. The V segment lost 4 bases and the J segment 1 base; nucleotides outside the gene matches: 2. The CDR3 contains 15 residues. The CDR3 sequence is CASSLLAGGTDTQYF. CDR3 DNA sequence: TGCGCCAGCAGCCTTCTAGCGGGGGGCACAGATACGCAGTATTTT.

The chain employs TRBV7-9 and TRBJ2-7, with TRBD1 matching 9 bases. This CDR3 is built from 16 residues. J gave up 2 bases and V 5 bases, and 10 bases lay outside the gene matches. The germline V gene has CDR1 SEHNR and CDR2 FQNEAQ (reference sequence). The CDR3 nucleotides are TGTGCCAGCAGCCAGGATCCGGGACAGGGACCCTACGAGCAGTACTTC. It encodes CASSQDPGQGPYEQYF.

The chain joins TRBV18 to TRBJ2-3; perhaps TRBD1 as D (6 bases). V was pared by 5 bases and J by 2 bases, with 14 bases between. CDR1 and CDR2 (germline): KGHSH, LQKENI. This CDR3 region has 15 residues. The CDR3 reads CASSLWDTSTDTQYF. CDR3 in DNA: TGTGCCAGCTCATTATGGGACACCTCCACAGATACGCAGTATTTT.

The chain joins TRBV27 to TRBJ1-1; D possibly corresponds to TRBD1 (5 bases). This CDR3 region has 15 residues. Germline assignment: CDR1 MNHEY and CDR2 SMNVEV (reference sequence). V was clipped by 0 bases and J by 2 bases, with 10 bases between them. The CDR3 sequence is CASSLSPTANTEAFF. The CDR3 region has the DNA TGTGCCAGCAGTTTATCGCCGACAGCTAACACTGAAGCTTTCTTT.

This clone appeared a few times. The chain has TRBV9 and TRBJ2-2; unclear D gene. CDR1 SGDLS and CDR2 YYNGEE come from the germline V gene. CDR3 size: 12 residues. Trimming removed 3 bases from V and 1 base from J, with 1 base in between. This CDR3 reads CASSGNTGELFF. CDR3 sequence (DNA): TGTGCCAGCAGCGGGAACACCGGGGAGCTGTTTTTT.

The chain combines TRBV7-3 with TRBJ1-1, with D unclear. The germline V and J ends were trimmed by 3 bases and 0 bases, with 5 bases remaining between them. CDR3 size: 13 residues. Germline CDR1 and CDR2: SGHTA and FQGTGA. The chain's CDR3 is CASSFALNTEAFF. The CDR3 DNA sequence: TGTGCCAGCAGCTTCGCACTGAACACTGAAGCTTTCTTT. Drawing the rest from reference TRBV7-3 and TRBJ1-1, the complete variable domain is GAGVSQTPSNKVTEKGKYVELRCDPISGHTALYWYRQSLGQGPEFLIYFQGTGAADDSGLPNDRFFAVRPEGSVSTLKIQRTERGDSAVYLCASSFALNTEAFFGQGTRLTVV.

The chain employs TRBV6-5 and TRBJ2-4; possible D gene TRBD2, 6 bases. CDR3 length equals 13 residues. V gave up 5 bases and J gave up 8 bases, with 13 bases separating them. Germline V lookup: CDR1 MNHEY, CDR2 SVGAGI. The CDR3 nucleotides read TGTGCCAGCAGTACCTCGGGGGTCGACATTCAGTACTTC. Its protein product is CASSTSGVDIQYF.

The V and J genes are TRBV7-9 and TRBJ1-1, with TRBD1 matching 9 bases. The CDR3 runs 12 residues. Germline V gives CDR1 SEHNR, CDR2 FQNEAQ (reference sequence). V trimming: 5 bases; J trimming: 7 bases; junction bases outside the gene matches: 2. The CDR3 DNA reads as TGTGCCAGCAGCCAGGGACAGGGTGAAGCTTTCTTT. Encoded protein: CASSQGQGEAFF.